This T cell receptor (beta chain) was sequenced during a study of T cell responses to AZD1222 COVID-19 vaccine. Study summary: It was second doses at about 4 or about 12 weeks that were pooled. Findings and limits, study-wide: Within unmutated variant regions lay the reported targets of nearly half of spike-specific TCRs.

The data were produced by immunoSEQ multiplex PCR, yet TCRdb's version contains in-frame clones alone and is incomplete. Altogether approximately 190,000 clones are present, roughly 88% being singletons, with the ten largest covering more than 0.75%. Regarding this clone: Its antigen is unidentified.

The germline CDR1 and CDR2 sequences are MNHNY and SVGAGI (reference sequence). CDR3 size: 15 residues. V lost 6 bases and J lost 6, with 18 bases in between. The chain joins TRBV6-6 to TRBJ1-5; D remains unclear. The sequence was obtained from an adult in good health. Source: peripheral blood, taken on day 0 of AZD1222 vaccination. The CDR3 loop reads CASSGLEGLSQPQHF. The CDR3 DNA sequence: TGTGCCAGCAGCGGCCTAGAGGGCTTATCTCAGCCCCAGCATTTT.